Below, 20 T cell receptor beta chains from the same sample are listed, as sequenced in a study of T-cell reconstitution after alpha-beta-depleted transplantation in children. Unique molecular identifiers tagged the TCRbeta library. From the PCR reads, TCRdb called clonotypes with MiXCR, one entry per CDR3 protein. Of approximately 400,000 distinct CDR3 sequences listed, around 9.9% are singletons. The source material was PBMCs from the stem cell graft donor, sampled from the stem cell graft. All receptors derive from a human donor who donated a stem cell graft to a child with acute myeloid leukemia.

This clonotype came up a few times. The rearrangement links TRBV20-1 to TRBJ2-6; 7 nucleotides agree with TRBD1. CDR1 DFQATT and CDR2 SNEGSKA come from the germline V gene (reference sequence). CDR3 length equals 21 residues. V shed 3 bases and J 0 bases; nucleotides not matched to a gene: 20. The CDR3 sequence: CSASILPKPGQLHSGANVLTF. The CDR3 nucleotides read TGCAGTGCTAGTATTCTCCCAAAACCGGGACAGTTACACTCTGGGGCCAACGTCCTGACTTTC.

A few counts support this clonotype. The rearrangement links TRBV11-2 to TRBJ2-7; the D is unclear. Trimming shortened V by 1 base and J by 5 bases, and 9 bases separated the two germline ends. Germline V gene data show CDR1 as SGHAT and CDR2 as FQNNGV. The CDR3 contains 13 residues. In DNA form, the CDR3 reads TGTGCCAGCAGCTTAGTTGGGCAAAACGAGCAGTACTTC. Translated: CASSLVGQNEQYF.

In this sample, this clonotype turned up a few times. The genes are TRBV6-1 and TRBJ2-5; D is uncertain. Germline assignment: CDR1 MNHNS and CDR2 SASEGT. V was cut by 8 bases and J by 2 bases, with 12 bases left in between. The CDR3 has 13 residues. In DNA, the CDR3 is TGTGCCAGCGCTTCGGGCCTGCAAGAGACCCAGTACTTC. It codes for CASASGLQETQYF.

V usage is TRBV10-3 and J usage is TRBJ2-3; TRBD2 matches 15 bases. Germline trimming cut 6 bases from V and 6 bases from J; bases unmatched to any gene: 7. The CDR3 loop spans 16 amino acids. CDR1 ENHRY and CDR2 SYGVKD come from the germline V gene. The CDR3 DNA sequence: TGTGCCATCAGCGGACTAGCGGGAGGGCCAGGGGATACGCAGTATTTT. Its protein is CAISGLAGGPGDTQYF.

This clonotype was seen a few times. The V gene is TRBV7-9, the J gene TRBJ2-1; 7 bases fit TRBD2. This CDR3 comprises 15 residues. V lost 6 bases, J lost 0 bases, and 5 bases stayed unmatched. CDR1 is SEHNR and CDR2 is FQNEAQ in the germline V gene (reference sequence). The CDR3 spells CASSSSGNSYNEQFF. As DNA, the CDR3 is TGTGCCAGCAGTTCTAGCGGAAACTCCTACAATGAGCAGTTCTTC.

The chain uses TRBV6-1 and TRBJ2-7, with 14 bases aligning to TRBD2. V gave up 7 bases and J gave up 4 bases; unmatched junction bases: 9. This CDR3 spans 16 amino acids. Germline assignment: CDR1 MNHNS and CDR2 SASEGT. CDR3 bases: TGTGCCAGCAAGGGGACTAGCGGGAGTAGTTGGTACGAGCAGTACTTC. Residues: CASKGTSGSSWYEQYF.

This clonotype was seen a few times. The chain uses TRBV7-2 and TRBJ1-3, with 8 bases that match TRBD1. CDR1 is SGHTA and CDR2 is FQGNSA in the germline V gene. V gave up 5 bases and J gave up 0 bases; unmatched junction bases: 6. This CDR3 is built from 16 residues. CDR3 coding DNA: TGTGCCAGCAGCCAGGACAGGGTTGACTCTGGAAACACCATATATTTT. Protein sequence: CASSQDRVDSGNTIYF.

The chain couples TRBV4-2 to TRBJ2-5; D remains unclear. The CDR3 runs 13 residues. V was cut by 0 bases and J by 8 bases, with 10 bases left in between. Germline V gives CDR1 LGHNA, CDR2 YNFKEQ. The CDR3 sequence is CASSQDIGATQYF. The CDR3 nucleotides are TGTGCCAGCAGCCAAGATATCGGAGCCACCCAGTACTTC.

This clonotype was counted many times. The chain uses TRBV5-5 and TRBJ2-5, with a weak D call TRBD1 (6 bases). Trimming shortened V by 3 bases and J by 3 bases, and 21 bases separated the two germline ends. The CDR3 loop spans 17 amino acids. The germline CDR1 and CDR2 sequences are SGHKS and YYEKEE (reference sequence). For the CDR3, the DNA is TGTGCCAGCAGCTCGCTACTAGACAGGACCCCTGAAGAGACCCAGTACTTC. It encodes CASSSLLDRTPEETQYF.

This clonotype was counted ten times or more. V gene TRBV12-3 or TRBV12-4 combines with J gene TRBJ1-2; D not resolved. Trimming shortened V by 4 bases and J by 0 bases, and 6 bases separated the two germline ends. This CDR3 is 13 amino acids long. As DNA, the CDR3 is TGTGCCAGCAGTTCAGCCTCTAACTATGGCTACACCTTC. Encoded protein: CASSSASNYGYTF.

At least ten counts were recorded for this clonotype. The chain uses TRBV29-1 and TRBJ1-4; tentative D call: TRBD1 (5 bases). The V gene lost 6 bases and the J gene lost 11 bases, with 19 bases spanning the gap. The CDR3 sequence is 13 residues long. Germline V lookup: CDR1 SQVTM, CDR2 ANQGSEA. The CDR3, as DNA: TGCAGCGTCATATCTGGAGGCAGGGAGAAACTGTTTTTT. The encoded protein is CSVISGGREKLFF.

Many counts were recorded for this clonotype. The V gene is TRBV3-1, the J gene TRBJ1-6, with D hard to call. The CDR3 length is 14 residues. Deletions cut 1 base from V and 6 bases from J, with 7 bases between. Germline V gene lookup returns CDR1 LGHDT and CDR2 YNNKEL (reference sequence). CDR3 coding DNA: TGTGCCAGCAGCCAAGTAGGATTTAATTCACCCCTCCACTTT. This encodes CASSQVGFNSPLHF.

Only a few counts were recorded for this clonotype. The genes are TRBV18 and TRBJ2-3; 10 bases agree with TRBD2. V was clipped by 5 bases and J by 1 base; unmatched bases: 6. Germline lookup yields CDR1 KGHSH and CDR2 LQKENI. The CDR3 consists of 16 residues. The CDR3 bases are TGTGCCAGCTCATCCTTAGCGGGGGGCCGCACAGATACGCAGTATTTT. Its protein product is CASSSLAGGRTDTQYF.

J is TRBJ1-6 and V is TRBV18; 8 positions match TRBD1. The CDR3 totals 17 residues. Germline lookup yields CDR1 KGHSH and CDR2 LQKENI. Trimming took 3 bases from V and 4 from J; bases not matched to a gene: 8. The CDR3 protein is CASSPDRGGRYNSPLHF. CDR3 DNA sequence: TGTGCCAGCTCACCTGACAGGGGAGGACGATATAATTCACCCCTCCACTTT.

This clonotype was counted many times. This sequence joins TRBV5-1 and TRBJ1-1, with 8 bases identical to TRBD1. V trimming: 6 bases; J trimming: 4 bases; junction bases outside the gene matches: 8. The germline CDR1 and CDR2 sequences are SGHRS and YFSETQ. The CDR3 sequence is 14 residues long. CDR3 sequence (DNA): TGCGCCAGCAATACCCAGGGGGCGGCCACTGAAGCTTTCTTT. Translation: CASNTQGAATEAFF. Filled out from reference TRBV5-1 and TRBJ1-1, the complete variable domain reads KAGVTQTPRYLIKTRGQQVTLSCSPISGHRSVSWYQQTPGQGLQFLFEYFSETQRNKGNFPGRFSGRQFSNSRSEMNVSTLELGDSALYLCASNTQGAATEAFFGQGTRLTVV.

The rearrangement links TRBV20-1 to TRBJ1-6; a weak D match, TRBD1 (6 bases). The CDR3 covers 15 residues. The germline V gene has CDR1 DFQATT and CDR2 SNEGSKA (reference sequence). Trimming left V 1 base short and J 4 bases short, with 11 bases between. In nucleotides, the CDR3 is TGCAGTGCTAGAGTTGGAGGGGGATATAATTCACCCCTCCACTTT. It yields the protein CSARVGGGYNSPLHF.

This clonotype was seen a handful of times. The chain combines TRBV20-1 with TRBJ1-1; possibly TRBD1 for D (6 bases). V dropped 2 bases and J dropped 5 bases, with 24 bases sitting between them. Germline V gene sequence: CDR1 DFQATT, CDR2 SNEGSKA (reference sequence). The CDR3 loop spans 17 amino acids. The CDR3 DNA follows: TGCAGTGCTAGATCCGGGTTAGGGACACCAAGAGGGACTGAAGCTTTCTTT. It yields the protein CSARSGLGTPRGTEAFF.

This clonotype has a handful of counts. CDR3 sequence (DNA): TGTGCCAGCAGACTTTCGGTAGCAGATACGCAGTATTTT. As protein: CASRLSVADTQYF. V gene TRBV7-2 combines with J gene TRBJ2-3; D is ambiguous. CDR1 SGHTA and CDR2 FQGNSA come from the germline V gene. This CDR3 has 13 residues. V lost 6 bases and J lost 4, with 11 bases in between. Complete variable domain (other parts from reference TRBV7-2 and TRBJ2-3): GAGVSQSPSNKVTEKGKDVELRCDPISGHTALYWYRQSLGQGLEFLIYFQGNSAPDKSGLPSDRFSAERTGGSVSTLTIQRTQQEDSAVYLCASRLSVADTQYFGPGTRLTVL.

Only a few counts were recorded for this clonotype. The chain combines TRBV5-1 with TRBJ1-1; D perhaps matches TRBD1 (5 bases). Germline CDR1 reads SGHRS; CDR2 reads YFSETQ. CDR3 size: 14 residues. V shed 3 bases and J shed 9 bases, with 18 bases lying between them. Written as DNA, the CDR3 is TGCGCCAGCAGCTGGGTGAGTGGCCGGGGCAAAGCTTTCTTT. Translating it yields CASSWVSGRGKAFF.

In this sample, this clonotype turned up a few times. The CDR3 here is CSARAGGQGALYEQYF. CDR3 bases: TGCAGTGCTAGAGCGGGGGGACAGGGGGCTCTCTACGAGCAGTACTTC. The chain links TRBV20-1 to TRBJ2-7; 12 bases are a match to TRBD1. The length of the CDR3 is 16 residues. Germline V gene data show CDR1 as DFQATT and CDR2 as SNEGSKA (reference sequence). The ends lost 1 base at V and 3 bases at J; junction bases unmatched: 7.